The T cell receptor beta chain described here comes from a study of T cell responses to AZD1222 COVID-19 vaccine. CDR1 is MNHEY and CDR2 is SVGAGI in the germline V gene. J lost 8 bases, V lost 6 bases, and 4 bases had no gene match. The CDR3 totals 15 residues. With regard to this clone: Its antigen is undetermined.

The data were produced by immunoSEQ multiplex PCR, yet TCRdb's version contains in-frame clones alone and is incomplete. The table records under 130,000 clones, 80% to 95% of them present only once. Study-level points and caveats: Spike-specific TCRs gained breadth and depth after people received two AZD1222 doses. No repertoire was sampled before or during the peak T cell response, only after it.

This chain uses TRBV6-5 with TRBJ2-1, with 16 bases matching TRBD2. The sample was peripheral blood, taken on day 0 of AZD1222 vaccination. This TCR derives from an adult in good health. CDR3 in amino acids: CASRGTSGRADEQFF. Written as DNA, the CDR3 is TGTGCCAGCAGGGGGACTAGCGGGAGGGCCGATGAGCAGTTCTTC.